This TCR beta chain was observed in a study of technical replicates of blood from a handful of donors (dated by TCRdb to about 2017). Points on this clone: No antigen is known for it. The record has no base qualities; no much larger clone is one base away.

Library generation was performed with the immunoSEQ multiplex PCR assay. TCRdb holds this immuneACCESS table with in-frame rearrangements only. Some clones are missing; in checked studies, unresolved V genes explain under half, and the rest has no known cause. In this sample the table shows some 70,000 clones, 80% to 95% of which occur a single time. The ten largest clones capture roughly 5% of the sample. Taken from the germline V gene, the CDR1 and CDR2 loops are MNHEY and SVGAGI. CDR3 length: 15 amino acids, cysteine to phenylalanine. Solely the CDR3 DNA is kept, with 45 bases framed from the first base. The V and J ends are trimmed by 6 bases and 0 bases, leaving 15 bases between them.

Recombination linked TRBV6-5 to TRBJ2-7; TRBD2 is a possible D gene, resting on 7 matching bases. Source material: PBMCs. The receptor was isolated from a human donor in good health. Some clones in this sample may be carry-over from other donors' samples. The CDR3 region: CASSPVGGPSYEQYF. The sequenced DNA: TGTGCCAGCAGCCCAGTGGGGGGGCCCTCCTACGAGCAGTACTTC.